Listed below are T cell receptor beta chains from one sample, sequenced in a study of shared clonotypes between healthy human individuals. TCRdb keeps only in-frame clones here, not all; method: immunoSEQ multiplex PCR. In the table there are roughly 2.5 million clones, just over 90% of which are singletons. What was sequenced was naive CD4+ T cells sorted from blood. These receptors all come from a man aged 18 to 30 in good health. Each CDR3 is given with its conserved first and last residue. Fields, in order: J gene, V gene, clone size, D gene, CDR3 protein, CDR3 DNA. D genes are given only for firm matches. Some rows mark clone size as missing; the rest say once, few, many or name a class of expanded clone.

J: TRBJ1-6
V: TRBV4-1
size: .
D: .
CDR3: CASSQDPRAAKSSYNSPLHF
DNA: TGCGCCAGCAGCCAAGATCCCAGGGCCGCCAAAAGCTCCTATAATTCACCCCTCCACTTT

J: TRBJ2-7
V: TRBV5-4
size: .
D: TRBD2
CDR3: CASSPGTSGTSYEQYF
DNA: TGTGCCAGCAGCCCAGGGACTAGCGGGACCTCCTACGAGCAGTACTTC

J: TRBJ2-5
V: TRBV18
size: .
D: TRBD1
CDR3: CASSTTGSETQYF
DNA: TGTGCCAGCTCCACGACAGGGTCAGAGACCCAGTACTTC

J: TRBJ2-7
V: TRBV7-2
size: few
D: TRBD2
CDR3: CASSLNTSGRRWEQYF
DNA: TGTGCCAGCAGCTTAAACACTAGCGGGAGGCGTTGGGAGCAGTACTTC

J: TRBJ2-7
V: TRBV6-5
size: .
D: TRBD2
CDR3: CASSGGDGLYEQYF
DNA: TGTGCCAGCAGCGGGGGGGACGGTCTCTACGAGCAGTACTTC

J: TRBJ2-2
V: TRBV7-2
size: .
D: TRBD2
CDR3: CASTWGGTGELFF
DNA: TGTGCCAGCACGTGGGGGGGCACCGGGGAGCTGTTTTTT

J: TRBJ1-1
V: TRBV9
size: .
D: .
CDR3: CASSATPRGAEAFF
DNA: TGTGCCAGCAGCGCTACCCCCCGGGGGGCTGAAGCTTTCTTT

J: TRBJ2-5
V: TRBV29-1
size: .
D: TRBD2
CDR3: CSVVLAVGWYQETQYF
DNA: TGCAGCGTTGTACTAGCGGTCGGTTGGTACCAAGAGACCCAGTACTTC

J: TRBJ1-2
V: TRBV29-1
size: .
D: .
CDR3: CSVTAGAYGYTF
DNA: TGCAGCGTGACCGCCGGGGCCTATGGCTACACCTTC

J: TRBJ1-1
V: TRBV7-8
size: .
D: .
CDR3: CASTVTGDTEAFF
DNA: TGTGCCAGCACCGTTACCGGGGACACTGAAGCTTTCTTT

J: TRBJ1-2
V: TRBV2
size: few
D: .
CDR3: CASASLRSYGYTF
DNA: TGTGCCAGCGCAAGCCTTAGGTCCTATGGCTACACCTTC

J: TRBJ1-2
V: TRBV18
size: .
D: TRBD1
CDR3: CASSPGQDYGYTF
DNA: TGTGCCAGCTCCCCAGGACAGGACTATGGCTACACCTTC

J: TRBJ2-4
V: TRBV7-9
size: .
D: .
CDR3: CASSSPKAKGMDIQYF
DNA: TGTGCCAGCAGCTCCCCCAAGGCCAAGGGCATGGACATTCAGTACTTC

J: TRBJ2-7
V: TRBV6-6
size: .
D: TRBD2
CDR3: CASSRGLAGWDEQYF
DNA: TGTGCCAGCAGTCGTGGACTAGCGGGATGGGACGAGCAGTACTTC

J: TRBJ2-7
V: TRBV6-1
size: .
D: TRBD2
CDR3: CASGRVGDPTYEQYF
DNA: TGTGCCAGCGGGAGGGTGGGGGACCCAACCTACGAGCAGTACTTC

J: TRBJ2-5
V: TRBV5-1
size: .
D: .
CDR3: CASSLTLTANQETQYF
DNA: TGCGCCAGCAGCTTGACTTTAACTGCCAACCAAGAGACCCAGTACTTC

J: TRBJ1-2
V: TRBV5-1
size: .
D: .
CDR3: CASSLEAGYGYTF
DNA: TGCGCCAGCAGCTTGGAGGCCGGCTATGGCTACACCTTC

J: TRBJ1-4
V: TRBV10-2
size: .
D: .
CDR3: CASRGNEKLFF
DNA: TGCGCCAGCAGGGGAAATGAAAAACTGTTTTTT

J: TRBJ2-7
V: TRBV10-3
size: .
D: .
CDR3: CATATPRSSYEQYF
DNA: TGTGCCACCGCGACCCCCAGGAGCTCCTACGAGCAGTACTTC

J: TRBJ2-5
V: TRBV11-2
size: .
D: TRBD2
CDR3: CASSPTLAGSSETQYF
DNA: TGTGCCAGCAGCCCGACACTAGCGGGGTCATCAGAGACCCAGTACTTC

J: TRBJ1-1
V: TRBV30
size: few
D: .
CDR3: CAWSVRQGAEAFF
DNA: TGTGCCTGGAGTGTTCGGCAGGGCGCTGAAGCTTTCTTT

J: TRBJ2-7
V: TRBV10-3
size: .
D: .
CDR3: CAISDPLRSYEQYF
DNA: TGTGCCATCAGTGACCCCCTCCGCTCCTACGAGCAGTACTTC

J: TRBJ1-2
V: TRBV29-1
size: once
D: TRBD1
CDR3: CSVSSGSGQGYGYTF
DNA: TGCAGCGTTTCCTCAGGTTCGGGACAGGGGTATGGCTACACCTTC